This is a list of T cell receptor beta chains from one sample in a study of long-term antiretroviral therapy in people with HIV. Sequenced by immunoSEQ multiplex PCR; TCRdb stores in-frame clones only, minus some. The data contain about 30,000 clones, 80% to 95% of them singletons. Here the sequenced sample was unsorted PBMCs, taken about 5.5 years after starting antiretroviral therapy. Receptors originate from a woman in her thirties or forties with HIV. Each CDR3 is given with its conserved first and last residue. Fields, in order: V gene, clone size, J gene, D gene, CDR3 DNA, CDR3 protein. D genes are given only for firm matches. Clone size appears in some rows only: once, few, many, or a class for an expanded clone.

TRBV10-3	.	TRBJ2-3	TRBD2	TGTGCCATCAGTGCTGTAGCGGGGGGCTCCCGGGATACGCAGTATTTT	CAISAVAGGSRDTQYF
TRBV15	.	TRBJ1-4	.	TGTGCCACCAGCAGTTCGACAGAAACTAATGAAAAACTGTTTTTT	CATSSSTETNEKLFF
TRBV7-9	few	TRBJ2-3	.	TGTGCCAGCAGCCCATCTAGCACAGATACGCAGTATTTT	CASSPSSTDTQYF
TRBV7-9	.	TRBJ1-1	TRBD1	TGTGCCAGCAGCTTTAACAGGGGAAGCACTGAAGCTTTCTTT	CASSFNRGSTEAFF
TRBV30	.	TRBJ2-6	TRBD1	TGTGCCTGGACCGCAGGGGGTGGTGGGGCCAACGTCCTGACTTTC	CAWTAGGGGANVLTF
TRBV6-1	.	TRBJ1-2	.	TGTGCCAGCAATAGCGGCTACACCTTC	CASNSGYTF
TRBV5-4	.	TRBJ1-1	.	TGTGCCAGCAGCTTTTCAGGATCCCTTGAAGCTTTCTTT	CASSFSGSLEAFF
TRBV5-1	.	TRBJ2-5	TRBD1	TGCGCCAGCCGGGAGCCAGGGGGCGCGGAGACCCAGTACTTC	CASREPGGAETQYF
TRBV5-1	.	TRBJ2-6	.	TGCGCCAGCAGCTTGGAGGCAACTGGGGCCAACGTCCTGACTTTC	CASSLEATGANVLTF
TRBV27	.	TRBJ1-5	.	TGTGCCAGCAGTTTCCAGGGTGAGGGCCAGCCCCAGCATTTT	CASSFQGEGQPQHF
TRBV6-5	.	TRBJ2-5	.	TGTGCCAGCAGTTACGGCAGACAAGAGACCCAGTACTTC	CASSYGRQETQYF
TRBV5-1	.	TRBJ1-1	.	TGCGCCAGCAGCTCGTTGTACGGGGGGAACACTGAAGCTTTCTTT	CASSSLYGGNTEAFF
TRBV2	.	TRBJ1-2	TRBD1	TGTGCCAGCAGTCAACAGGGGGGCTATGGCTACACCTTC	CASSQQGGYGYTF
TRBV5-1	.	TRBJ2-2	.	TGCGCCAGCGGGAGTGACACCGGGGAGCTGTTTTTT	CASGSDTGELFF
TRBV2	few	TRBJ2-7	.	TGTGCCAGCAGTGGAGGTTACGAGCAGTACTTC	CASSGGYEQYF
TRBV27	.	TRBJ2-3	TRBD2	TGTGCCAGCAGTTTGACAGCGGGGAGTACAGATACGCAGTATTTT	CASSLTAGSTDTQYF
TRBV4-1	.	TRBJ2-7	TRBD1	TGCGCCAGCAGCCTGGCTGGGACAGGGGCCTACGAGCAGTACTTC	CASSLAGTGAYEQYF
TRBV5-1	.	TRBJ1-4	TRBD1	TGCGCCAGCAGCTCCACCCCTGACAGGGTTAATGAAAAACTGTTTTTT	CASSSTPDRVNEKLFF
TRBV19	.	TRBJ1-6	.	TGTGCCAGTAGTAAAAGGAAGCATGCGGGATTGGGGGGCTCCTATAATTCACCCCTCCACTTT	CASSKRKHAGLGGSYNSPLHF
TRBV29-1	.	TRBJ2-1	.	TGCAGCGTCACCCTGGATGAGCAGTTCTTC	CSVTLDEQFF
TRBV2	.	TRBJ1-4	.	TGTGCCAGCGGGAGGGATGAAAAACTGTTTTTT	CASGRDEKLFF
TRBV9	.	TRBJ1-2	TRBD1	TGTGCCAGCAGCTTGGGACAGGGAATGGGCTACACCTTC	CASSLGQGMGYTF
TRBV4-3	.	TRBJ2-7	.	TGCGCCAGCAGCCAAGAGGCGCGGGGAGTTGGCGAGCAGTACTTC	CASSQEARGVGEQYF
TRBV19	.	TRBJ2-7	TRBD1	TGTGCCAGTAGTATTACCTCGGGACAGGGCGAGCAGTACTTC	CASSITSGQGEQYF
TRBV6-6	.	TRBJ1-2	.	TGTGCCAGCAAGACAGAGGGTGGCTACACCTTC	CASKTEGGYTF
TRBV5-1	.	TRBJ2-7	.	TGCGCCAGCAGCTTGGCCTTAACAGGGCTGAGCTCCTACGAGCAGTACTTC	CASSLALTGLSSYEQYF
TRBV6-5	.	TRBJ2-1	TRBD2	TGTGCCAGCAGTATTCTAGCGGTCCTCCCCAATGAGCAGTTCTTC	CASSILAVLPNEQFF
TRBV23-1	medium-sized	TRBJ2-2	.	TGCGCCAGCAGTCAATCGATTGAAGGGCGGGGGAACACCGGGGAGCTGTTTTTT	CASSQSIEGRGNTGELFF
TRBV29-1	.	TRBJ2-7	.	TGCAGCGTTGAAGATGGAGACCTGGGCACCTACGAGCAGTACTTC	CSVEDGDLGTYEQYF
TRBV4-1	once	TRBJ2-1	TRBD2	TGCGCCAGCAGCCAAGGAACTAGCGGGGGGAGGGATGAGCAGTTCTTC	CASSQGTSGGRDEQFF
TRBV4-2	.	TRBJ1-1	.	TGTGCCAGCAGCCAAGATGGGAACACTGAAGCTTTCTTT	CASSQDGNTEAFF
TRBV5-5	once	TRBJ2-1	TRBD2	TGTGCCAGCAGCTTGGAGCTAGCGGGTCACAATGAGCAGTTCTTC	CASSLELAGHNEQFF
TRBV7-9	.	TRBJ2-7	.	TGTGCCAGCAGCTATGGAGGGGGGAACGAGCAGTACTTC	CASSYGGGNEQYF
TRBV14	few	TRBJ1-2	.	TGTGCCAGCAGCCAAGATCTAACAGCCCTCTATGGCTACACCTTC	CASSQDLTALYGYTF
TRBV19	.	TRBJ1-1	.	TGTGCCAGTTTCTCTCCGGGGGCGACCACTGAAGCTTTCTTT	CASFSPGATTEAFF
TRBV5-1	.	TRBJ2-7	.	TGCGCCAGCAGCGCGGGACGGACCTACGAGCAGTACTTC	CASSAGRTYEQYF
TRBV27	.	TRBJ1-1	TRBD1	TGTGCCAGCAAAAAATTGGGACAGGGGGCCGGGAACACTGAAGCTTTCTTT	CASKKLGQGAGNTEAFF
TRBV6-5	.	TRBJ2-7	TRBD1	TGTGCCAGCAGTAAACAGGGGATCACCTACGAGCAGTACTTC	CASSKQGITYEQYF
TRBV2	.	TRBJ2-7	.	TGTGCCAGCAGTGTGGGGGTTACCTACGAGCAGTACTTC	CASSVGVTYEQYF
TRBV7-2	.	TRBJ2-7	.	TGTGCCAGCAGCTTTGCCCCGGCGTCTTACGAGCAGTACTTC	CASSFAPASYEQYF
TRBV4-1	once	TRBJ1-1	.	TGCGCCAGCAGCCAAATAGGGAGCAGGCCGAACACTGAAGCTTTCTTT	CASSQIGSRPNTEAFF
TRBV10-2	.	TRBJ1-2	TRBD1	TGCGCCAGTTTGCCGGGACAGGGATTCTATGGCTACACCTTC	CASLPGQGFYGYTF
TRBV7-9	.	TRBJ2-7	TRBD2	TGTGCCAGCAGCTTAGGGTTACTAGCGGGAGATGGACCCTACGAGCAGTACTTC	CASSLGLLAGDGPYEQYF
TRBV6-4	.	TRBJ1-1	TRBD1	TGTGCCAGCAGCCGCACAGGGGTGGACACTGAAGCTTTCTTT	CASSRTGVDTEAFF
TRBV9	.	TRBJ2-5	TRBD2	TGTGCCAGCAGCGTAAGCGGGGGGGCAGGAGAGACCCAGTACTTC	CASSVSGGAGETQYF
TRBV12-1	.	TRBJ2-5	.	TGTGCCAGCAGCCCTGGACAGGGAAGGACCCAGTACTTC	CASSPGQGRTQYF
TRBV6-1	.	TRBJ2-2	.	TGTGCCACCCGGCGCAGGGGGGGCACCGGGGAGCTGTTTTTT	CATRRRGGTGELFF
TRBV19	.	TRBJ2-2	.	TGTGCCAGTAGTAGTCGGCGACAAAACACCGGGGAGCTGTTTTTT	CASSSRRQNTGELFF